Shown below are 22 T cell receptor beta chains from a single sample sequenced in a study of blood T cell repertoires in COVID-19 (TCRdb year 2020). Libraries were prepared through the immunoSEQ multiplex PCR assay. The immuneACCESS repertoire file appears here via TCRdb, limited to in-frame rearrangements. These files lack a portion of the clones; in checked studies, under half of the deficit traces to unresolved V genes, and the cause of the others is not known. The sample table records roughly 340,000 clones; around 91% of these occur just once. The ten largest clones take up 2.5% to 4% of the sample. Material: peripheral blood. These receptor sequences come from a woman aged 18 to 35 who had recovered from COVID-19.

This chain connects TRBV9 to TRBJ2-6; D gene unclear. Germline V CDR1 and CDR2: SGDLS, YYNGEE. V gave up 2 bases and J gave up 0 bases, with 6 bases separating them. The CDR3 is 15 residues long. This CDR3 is CASSVSFSGANVLTF. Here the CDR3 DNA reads TGTGCCAGCAGCGTGAGCTTCTCTGGGGCCAACGTCCTGACTTTC.

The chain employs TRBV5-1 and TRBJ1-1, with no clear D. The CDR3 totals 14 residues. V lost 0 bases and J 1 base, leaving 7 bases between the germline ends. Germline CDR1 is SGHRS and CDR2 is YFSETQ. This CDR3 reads CASSLAGPNTEAFF. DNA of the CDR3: TGCGCCAGCAGCTTGGCTGGGCCGAACACTGAAGCTTTCTTT.

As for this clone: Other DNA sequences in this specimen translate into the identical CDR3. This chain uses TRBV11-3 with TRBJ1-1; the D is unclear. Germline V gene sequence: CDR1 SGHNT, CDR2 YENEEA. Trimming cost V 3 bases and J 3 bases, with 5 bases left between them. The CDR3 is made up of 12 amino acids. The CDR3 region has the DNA TGTGCCAGCAGCTTCCGTGACACTGAAGCTTTCTTT. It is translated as CASSFRDTEAFF.

CDR3 amino acids: CASSRTSYTGELFF. The CDR3 DNA sequence: TGTGCCAGCAGCCGGACTAGTTACACCGGGGAGCTGTTTTTT. This chain joins TRBV5-4 and TRBJ2-2; 7 bases line up with TRBD2. This CDR3 has 14 residues. Germline assignment: CDR1 SGHNT and CDR2 YYREEE (reference sequence). Unmatched junction bases numbered 3, after V lost 4 bases and J lost 3 bases.

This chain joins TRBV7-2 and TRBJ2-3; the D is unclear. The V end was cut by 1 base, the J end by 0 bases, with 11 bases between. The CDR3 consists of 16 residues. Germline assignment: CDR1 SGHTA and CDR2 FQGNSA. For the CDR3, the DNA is TGTGCCAGCAGCTTAGGTTTAGCAGCTAGCACAGATACGCAGTATTTT. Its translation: CASSLGLAASTDTQYF.

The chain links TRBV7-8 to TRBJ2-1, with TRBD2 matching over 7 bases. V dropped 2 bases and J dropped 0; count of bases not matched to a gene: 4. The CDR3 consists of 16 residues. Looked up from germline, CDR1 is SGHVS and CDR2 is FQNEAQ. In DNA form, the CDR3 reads TGTGCCAGCAGCTTATTCGGCGGGAGCTCCTACAATGAGCAGTTCTTC. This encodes CASSLFGGSSYNEQFF.

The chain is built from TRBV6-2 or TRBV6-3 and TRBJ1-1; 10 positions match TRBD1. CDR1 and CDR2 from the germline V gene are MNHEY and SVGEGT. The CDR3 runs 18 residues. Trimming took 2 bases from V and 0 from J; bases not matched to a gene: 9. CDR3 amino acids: CASSYLNGQGVMNTEAFF. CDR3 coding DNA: TGTGCCAGCAGTTACCTTAATGGACAGGGGGTGATGAACACTGAAGCTTTCTTT.

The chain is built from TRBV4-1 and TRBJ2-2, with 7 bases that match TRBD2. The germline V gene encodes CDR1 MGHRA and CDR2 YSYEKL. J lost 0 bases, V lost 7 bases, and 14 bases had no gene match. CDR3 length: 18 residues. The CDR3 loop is CASTLGRRGRANTGELFF. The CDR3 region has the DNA TGCGCCAGCACCCTTGGTCGTCGGGGGAGGGCGAACACCGGGGAGCTGTTTTTT.

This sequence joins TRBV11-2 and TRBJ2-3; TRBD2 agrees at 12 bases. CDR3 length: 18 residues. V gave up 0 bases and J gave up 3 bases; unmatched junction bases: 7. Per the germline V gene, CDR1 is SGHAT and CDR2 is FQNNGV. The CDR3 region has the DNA TGTGCCAGCAGCTTAGATTCGGGACTAGCGGGCCCGACAGATACGCAGTATTTT. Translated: CASSLDSGLAGPTDTQYF.

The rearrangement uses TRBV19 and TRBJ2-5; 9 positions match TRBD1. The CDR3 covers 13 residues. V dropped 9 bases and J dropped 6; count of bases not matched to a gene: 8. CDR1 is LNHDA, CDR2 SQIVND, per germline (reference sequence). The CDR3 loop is CASRDRAFQTQYF. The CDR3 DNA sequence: TGTGCCAGCCGGGACAGGGCTTTCCAGACCCAGTACTTC.

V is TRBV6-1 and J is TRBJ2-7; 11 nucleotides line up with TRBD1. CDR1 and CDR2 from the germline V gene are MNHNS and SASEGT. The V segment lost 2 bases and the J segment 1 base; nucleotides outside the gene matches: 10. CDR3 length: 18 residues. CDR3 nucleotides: TGTGCCAGCAGTGAACGTAAGGGGGACAGGGGGATTTCCTACGAGCAGTACGTC. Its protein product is CASSERKGDRGISYEQYV.

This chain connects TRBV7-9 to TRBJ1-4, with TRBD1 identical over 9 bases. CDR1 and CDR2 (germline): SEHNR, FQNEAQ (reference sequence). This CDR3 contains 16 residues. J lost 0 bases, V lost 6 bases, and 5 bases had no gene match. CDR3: CASSSTGGATNEKLFF. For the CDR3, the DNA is TGTGCCAGCAGTTCTACAGGGGGCGCAACTAATGAAAAACTGTTTTTT.

CDR3 coding DNA: TGTGCCAGTAGTACGAACGTTGGCGGGAGGGGCACAGATACGCAGTATTTT. Translated: CASSTNVGGRGTDTQYF. The V and J genes are TRBV19 and TRBJ2-3; 9 positions match TRBD2. Germline values: CDR1 LNHDA, CDR2 SQIVND (reference sequence). The J segment lost 1 base and the V segment lost 4 bases, leaving 9 bases of the junction unmatched. The CDR3 extends over 17 amino acids.

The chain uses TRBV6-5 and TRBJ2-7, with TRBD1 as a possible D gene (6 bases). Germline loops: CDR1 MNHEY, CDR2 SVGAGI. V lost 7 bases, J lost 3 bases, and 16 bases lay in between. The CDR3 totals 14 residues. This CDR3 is CASMMVGGHYEQYV. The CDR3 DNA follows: TGTGCCAGCATGATGGTAGGGGGTCACTACGAGCAGTACGTC.

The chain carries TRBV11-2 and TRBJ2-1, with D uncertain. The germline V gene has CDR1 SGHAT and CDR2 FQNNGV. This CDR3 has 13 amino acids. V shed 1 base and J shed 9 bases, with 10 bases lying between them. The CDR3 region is CASSLVATGEQFF. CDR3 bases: TGTGCCAGCAGCTTAGTCGCAACGGGTGAGCAGTTCTTC.

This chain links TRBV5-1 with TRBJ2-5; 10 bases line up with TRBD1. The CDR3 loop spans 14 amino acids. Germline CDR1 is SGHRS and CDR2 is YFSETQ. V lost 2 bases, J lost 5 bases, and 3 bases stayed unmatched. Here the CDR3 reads CASSFGTGDETQYF. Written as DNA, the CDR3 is TGCGCCAGCAGCTTTGGGACAGGGGACGAGACCCAGTACTTC.

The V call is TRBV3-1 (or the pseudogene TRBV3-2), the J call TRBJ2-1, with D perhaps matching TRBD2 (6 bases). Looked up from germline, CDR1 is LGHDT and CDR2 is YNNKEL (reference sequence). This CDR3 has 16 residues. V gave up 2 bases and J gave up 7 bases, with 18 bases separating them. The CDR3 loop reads CASSQSAGFGGNEQFF. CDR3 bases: TGTGCCAGCAGCCAAAGTGCGGGGTTTGGGGGGAATGAGCAGTTCTTC.

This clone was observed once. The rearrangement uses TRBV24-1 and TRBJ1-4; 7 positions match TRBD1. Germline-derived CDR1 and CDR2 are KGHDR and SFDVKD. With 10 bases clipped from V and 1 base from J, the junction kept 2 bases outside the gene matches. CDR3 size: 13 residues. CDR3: CATRDRTNEKLFF. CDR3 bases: TGTGCCACGCGGGACAGAACTAATGAAAAACTGTTTTTT.

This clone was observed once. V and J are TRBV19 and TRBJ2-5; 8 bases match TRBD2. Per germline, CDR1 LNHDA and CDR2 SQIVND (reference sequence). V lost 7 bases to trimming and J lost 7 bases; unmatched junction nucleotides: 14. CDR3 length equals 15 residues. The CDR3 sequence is CASKPPGGAVGTQYF. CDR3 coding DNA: TGTGCCAGTAAACCCCCCGGGGGGGCGGTCGGGACCCAGTACTTC.

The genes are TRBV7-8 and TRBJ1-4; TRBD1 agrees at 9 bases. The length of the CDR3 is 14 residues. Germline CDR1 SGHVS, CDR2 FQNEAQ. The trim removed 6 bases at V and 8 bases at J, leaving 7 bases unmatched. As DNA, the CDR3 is TGTGCCAGCAGATGGGACAGGGCCCTAGAAAAACTGTTTTTT. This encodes CASRWDRALEKLFF. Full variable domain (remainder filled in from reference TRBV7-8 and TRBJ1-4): GAGVSQSPRYKVAKRGQDVALRCDPISGHVSLFWYQQALGQGPEFLTYFQNEAQLDKSGLPSDRFFAERPEGSVSTLKIQRTQQEDSAVYLCASRWDRALEKLFFGSGTQLSVL.

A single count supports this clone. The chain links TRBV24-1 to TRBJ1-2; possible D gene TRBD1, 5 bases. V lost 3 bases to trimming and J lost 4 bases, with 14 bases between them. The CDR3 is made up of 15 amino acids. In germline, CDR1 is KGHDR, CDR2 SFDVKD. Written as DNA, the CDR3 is TGTGCCACCAGTGATAAGGCAGACAGCCCCTATGGCTACACCTTC. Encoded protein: CATSDKADSPYGYTF.

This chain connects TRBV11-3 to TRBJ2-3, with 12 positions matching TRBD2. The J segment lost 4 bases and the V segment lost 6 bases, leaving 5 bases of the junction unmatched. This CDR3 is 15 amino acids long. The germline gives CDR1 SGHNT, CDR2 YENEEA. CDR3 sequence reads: CASRTTSGSADTQYF. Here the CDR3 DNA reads TGTGCCAGCAGGACGACTAGCGGGAGCGCAGATACGCAGTATTTT.